This T cell receptor (beta chain) was identified in a study of T-cell memory formation after mild COVID-19. Study results and caveats: CD4+ bias marked clones expanding day 15 to 37, unlike balanced contracting clones.

Germline V CDR1 and CDR2: MGHRA, YSYEKL. Trimming removed 1 base at V and 2 bases at J, with 5 bases between. This CDR3 has 13 amino acids. This clonotype was observed a few times. No antigen is known for it. From the 5' RACE reads, TCRdb called clonotypes with MiXCR, one entry per CDR3 protein. The top ten hold approximately 23% of the sample, which has about 280,000 distinct CDR3 sequences, around 8% seen once. Sequenced sample: PBMCs or a T cell subset sorted from them (not recorded which). The chain recombines TRBV4-1 with TRBJ1-2; D uncertain. The receptor's source is a young man who had mild COVID-19 (a few samples of this study predate the infection). Cell type and time point are not known. This CDR3 is CASSQVGNYGYTF. CDR3 DNA sequence: TGCGCCAGCAGCCAAGTTGGGAACTATGGCTACACCTTC.